The clone carrying this T cell receptor beta chain was seen once. Its antigen is undetermined. Trimming took 4 bases from V and 4 from J; bases not matched to a gene: 4. CDR1 and CDR2 (germline): LGHNA, YSLEER. The CDR3 is made up of 15 amino acids. This sample was included in a study of PD-1 blockade in classical Hodgkin lymphoma. The repertoire was sequenced with immunoSEQ multiplex PCR; TCRdb's copy has only in-frame clones and lacks some. The sample has 40,000 to 45,000 clones, around four fifths seen once. Relapse was seen in all patients after autologous stem cell transplantation, and brentuximab vedotin exposure was variable. Study results and limitations: Possibly reflecting disease activity or prior therapy, repertoire differences have causes that remain undefined.

Specimen: peripheral blood mononuclear cells (PBMCs), collected at baseline. The chain links TRBV4-3 to TRBJ2-1; 10 bases align to TRBD2. This sequence originates from a human donor with classical Hodgkin lymphoma. CDR3 protein: CASSPSGGVYNEQFF. CDR3 DNA: TGCGCCAGCAGCCCAAGCGGGGGGGTTTACAATGAGCAGTTCTTC.